Listed below are T cell receptor beta chains from one sample, sequenced in a study of neoadjuvant anti-PD-1 for oral cavity cancer. Here immunoSEQ multiplex PCR was the method, and the copy in TCRdb shows in-frame clones only, minus some. The sample comprises around 14,000 clones, around 70% of which are singletons, and 3.2% rests with the top ten. The specimen was PBMCs, collected after nivolumab (anti-PD-1) treatment. The receptors shown here come from a person between 40 and 85 years old with oral cavity squamous cell carcinoma. The CDR3 runs from the conserved cysteine through the conserved F or W. The D gene is left open where the match is weak. Only some rows state a clone size, as once, few, many or a class for expanded clones.

clone_size	d_call	j_call	v_call	cdr3_aa	cdr3_nt
-	TRBD1	TRBJ2-7	TRBV15	CATSRGRTGTYEQYF	TGTGCCACCAGCAGAGGGCGGACAGGGACCTACGAGCAGTACTTC
once	-	TRBJ2-5	TRBV7-2	CASSLQRAEAQYF	TGTGCCAGCAGCTTGCAAAGGGCCGAGGCCCAGTACTTC
few	TRBD1	TRBJ2-5	TRBV7-9	CASSPPTGGGEETQYF	TGTGCCAGCAGCCCCCCGACAGGGGGCGGTGAGGAGACCCAGTACTTC
-	-	TRBJ2-1	TRBV10-3	CAISEFWRDNNEQFF	TGTGCCATCAGTGAATTTTGGCGGGACAACAATGAGCAGTTCTTC
-	TRBD2	TRBJ2-7	TRBV4-2	CASSQELAGGYEQYF	TGTGCCAGCAGCCAGGAACTAGCGGGTGGCTACGAGCAGTACTTC
-	-	TRBJ2-7	TRBV27	CASSLWGSSYEQYF	TGTGCCAGCAGTTTATGGGGGAGCTCCTACGAGCAGTACTTC
-	TRBD1	TRBJ2-7	TRBV27	CASREQGAIYEQYF	TGTGCCAGCAGAGAACAGGGGGCGATCTACGAGCAGTACTTC
-	-	TRBJ1-4	TRBV11-2	CASSLRTSGEKLFF	TGTGCCAGCAGCTTAAGAACCTCCGGAGAAAAACTGTTTTTT
few	-	TRBJ2-3	TRBV10-3	CAISESTGGATDTQYF	TGTGCCATCAGTGAGTCGACGGGCGGAGCCACAGATACGCAGTATTTT
once	TRBD1	TRBJ2-5	TRBV28	CASSPGQLQETQYF	TGTGCCAGCAGCCCGGGACAGCTACAAGAGACCCAGTACTTC
-	-	TRBJ2-7	TRBV29-1	CSVGGEGPLREQYF	TGCAGCGTTGGAGGTGAAGGACCACTACGAGAGCAGTACTTC
-	TRBD2	TRBJ2-7	TRBV11-2	CASRWTSGNSYEQYF	TGTGCCAGCAGGTGGACTAGCGGGAACTCCTACGAGCAGTACTTC
-	-	TRBJ2-7	TRBV27	CASSWAWLAKDEQYF	TGTGCCAGCAGTTGGGCATGGCTAGCGAAAGACGAGCAGTACTTC
-	-	TRBJ2-7	TRBV7-3	CASSLDTTNNEQYF	TGTGCCAGCAGCTTAGATACTACCAACAACGAGCAGTACTTC
once	-	TRBJ2-7	TRBV5-1	CASSSGDHTYEQYF	TGCGCCAGCAGCTCCGGGGACCATACCTACGAGCAGTACTTC
-	-	TRBJ1-5	TRBV27	CASSPAVGLGQPQHF	TGTGCCAGCAGCCCGGCGGTAGGGCTGGGTCAGCCCCAGCATTTT
medium-sized	-	TRBJ2-3	TRBV2	CASSEREQATDTQYF	TGTGCCAGCAGTGAAAGGGAGCAAGCCACAGATACGCAGTATTTT
once	-	TRBJ2-7	TRBV15	CATSRVQTGDYEQYF	TGTGCCACCAGCAGAGTCCAAACGGGAGATTACGAGCAGTACTTC
-	-	TRBJ1-1	TRBV6-5	CASNPSSMNTEAFF	TGTGCCAGCAACCCTTCATCCATGAACACTGAAGCTTTCTTT
-	-	TRBJ1-1	TRBV2	CASSVTGNEAFF	TGTGCCAGCAGTGTGACAGGTAATGAAGCTTTCTTT
-	-	TRBJ1-1	TRBV2	CASSPLLGGENTEAFF	TGTGCCAGCAGCCCACTTCTGGGGGGGGAGAACACTGAAGCTTTCTTT
-	-	TRBJ2-1	TRBV11-3	CASSLGKYNEQFF	TGTGCCAGCAGCCTAGGGAAGTACAATGAGCAGTTCTTC
-	-	TRBJ1-3	TRBV7-9	CASSERLSGNTIYF	TGTGCCAGCAGCGAACGGTTAAGTGGAAACACCATATATTTT
-	TRBD1	TRBJ2-5	TRBV18	CASSRETGLQETQYF	TGTGCCAGCTCACGAGAGACAGGGTTACAAGAGACCCAGTACTTC
-	-	TRBJ2-7	TRBV7-2	CASSLRSSSSYEQYF	TGTGCCAGCAGCTTACGCTCGTCAAGCTCCTACGAGCAGTACTTC
-	-	TRBJ2-7	TRBV5-4	CASSLDTGPYEQYF	TGTGCCAGCAGCTTGGACACTGGGCCCTACGAGCAGTACTTC
-	-	TRBJ1-3	TRBV4-2	CASSPQGGNTIYF	TGTGCCAGCAGCCCACAGGGTGGAAACACCATATATTTT
few	-	TRBJ2-7	TRBV28	CASSFNSEQYF	TGTGCCAGCAGTTTCAACTCCGAGCAGTACTTC
-	-	TRBJ2-1	TRBV28	CASRALGWQFF	TGTGCCAGCCGAGCGTTAGGTTGGCAGTTCTTC
-	TRBD2	TRBJ2-7	TRBV28	CASRVGGSSYEQYF	TGTGCCAGCAGGGTGGGAGGGTCCTCCTACGAGCAGTACTTC
-	TRBD2	TRBJ2-2	TRBV5-4	CASSPGLALTGELFF	TGTGCCAGCAGCCCGGGACTAGCGCTAACCGGGGAGCTGTTTTTT
-	-	TRBJ1-4	TRBV27	CASSLTGPNEKLFF	TGTGCCAGCAGTTTAACAGGGCCTAATGAAAAACTGTTTTTT
-	-	TRBJ2-5	TRBV5-1	CASSFLSGAGETQYF	TGCGCCAGCAGCTTCCTCTCCGGGGCCGGAGAGACCCAGTACTTC
large	-	TRBJ1-2	TRBV30	CAWSSVGYGYTF	TGTGCCTGGAGTTCAGTTGGCTATGGCTACACCTTC
-	-	TRBJ2-5	TRBV2	CASRAQEETQYF	TGTGCCAGCAGGGCTCAAGAAGAGACCCAGTACTTC
-	TRBD2	TRBJ2-2	TRBV6-1	CASSERTSLNTGELFF	TGTGCCAGCAGTGAGAGGACTAGCCTAAACACCGGGGAGCTGTTTTTT
-	-	TRBJ2-3	TRBV10-3	CAISRAGLPGTDTQYF	TGTGCCATCAGTAGAGCGGGCCTCCCCGGCACAGATACGCAGTATTTT